These 27 T cell receptor beta chains came from one sample sequenced in a study of a mutant IDH1 vaccine in newly diagnosed glioma. For these receptors, no antigen is known. Assay: immunoSEQ multiplex PCR; the TCRdb copy retains only in-frame clones and omits some. Of around 53,000 clones in the sample, about 91% were seen once. Documented time point: week 11, during vaccination. It was 300 ug of mutant IDH1 20-mer peptide that made up each vaccine dose, given with topical imiquimod. Sequencing was performed on PBMCs, taken from a glioma patient whose treatment included an IDH1 peptide vaccine. These receptors all stem from a man over 45 with glioma.

CDR3 DNA: TGCGCCAGCAGCCAAGATCGGAGAAACACCGGGGAGCTGTTTTTT. Translated, it gives CASSQDRRNTGELFF. J is TRBJ2-2 and V is TRBV4-3; D unresolved. Germline V gene lookup returns CDR1 LGHNA and CDR2 YSLEER. The length of the CDR3 is 15 residues. V was pared by 0 bases and J by 2 bases, with 7 bases between.

This clone came up once. The V gene is TRBV5-4, the J gene TRBJ1-6, with D uncertain. CDR3 length: 15 amino acids. Germline CDR1 SGHNT, CDR2 YYREEE (reference sequence). Trimming stripped 9 bases from V and 8 bases from J, with 21 bases between. CDR3 sequence: CATQQTAGRDSPLHF. DNA for the CDR3: TGTGCCACCCAGCAGACTGCTGGGAGGGATTCACCCCTCCACTTT.

The gene calls are TRBV18 and TRBJ2-4; D uncertain. This CDR3 is built from 14 residues. Germline-derived CDR1 and CDR2 are KGHSH and LQKENI. The V end was cut by 1 base, the J end by 3 bases, with 7 bases between. The CDR3 spells CASSPQAGKNIQYF. The CDR3 DNA is TGTGCCAGCTCACCACAGGCCGGCAAAAACATTCAGTACTTC.

The V gene is TRBV6-5, the J gene TRBJ1-5, with TRBD1 identical over 8 bases. The CDR3 is 14 amino acids. Unmatched junction bases numbered 3, after V lost 6 bases and J lost 2 bases. The germline gives CDR1 MNHEY, CDR2 SVGAGI. CDR3 sequence: CASRKDRGNQPQHF. The CDR3 DNA follows: TGTGCCAGCAGAAAGGACAGGGGCAATCAGCCCCAGCATTTT.

The chain is built from TRBV6-5 and TRBJ2-7, with 12 bases that match TRBD2. The junction had 4 bases not matched to a gene; V was cut back by 4 bases and J by 6 bases. CDR1 and CDR2 from the germline V gene are MNHEY and SVGAGI. This CDR3 comprises 14 residues. The CDR3 sequence is CASSSLAGGSEQYF. The CDR3 nucleotides are TGTGCCAGCAGTTCACTAGCGGGAGGATCCGAGCAGTACTTC.

The chain links TRBV7-9 to TRBJ1-2; 9 bases are shared with TRBD1. CDR1 and CDR2 from the germline V gene are SEHNR and FQNEAQ (reference sequence). This CDR3 has 15 residues. After removal of 3 bases from V and 7 bases from J, the junction contained 9 bases not matched to a gene. The CDR3 sequence: CASSFDGTGRGGYTF. The CDR3 bases are TGTGCCAGCAGCTTCGACGGGACAGGGAGGGGTGGCTACACCTTC.

The chain is built from TRBV27 and TRBJ2-7, with a weak D call TRBD2 (5 bases). The CDR3 has 13 amino acids. Between the trimmed V and J ends, which lost 5 bases and 5 bases, there was a span of 13 bases. The germline gives CDR1 MNHEY, CDR2 SMNVEV (reference sequence). As DNA, the CDR3 is TGTGCCAGCAGTCTCGGGGAACTCAACGAGCAGTACTTC. Its translation is CASSLGELNEQYF.

The chain is built from TRBV5-6 and TRBJ2-6; no reliable D call. Trimming shortened V by 5 bases and J by 0 bases, and 3 bases separated the two germline ends. Germline CDR1 SGHDT, CDR2 YYEEEE. This CDR3 region has 13 residues. CDR3 coding DNA: TGTGCCAGCAGTTACTCTGGGGCCAACGTCCTGACTTTC. Translating gives CASSYSGANVLTF.

The chain combines TRBV5-4 with TRBJ2-3, with 9 bases that match TRBD1. This CDR3 contains 15 residues. J was trimmed by 3 bases and V by 5 bases; bases with no gene match: 7. Germline lookup yields CDR1 SGHNT and CDR2 YYREEE (reference sequence). The CDR3 is CASRSGTGMTDTQYF. The CDR3, as DNA: TGTGCCAGCAGATCCGGGACAGGGATGACAGATACGCAGTATTTT.

The CDR3 region is CASSEPGREVDSPLHF. The CDR3 DNA sequence: TGTGCCAGCAGTGAGCCCGGGAGGGAAGTGGATTCACCCCTCCACTTT. The gene calls are TRBV2 and TRBJ1-6; D is ambiguous. This CDR3 has 16 residues. V was shortened by 3 bases and J by 8 bases, with 17 bases between the two germline ends. Germline loops: CDR1 SNHLY, CDR2 FYNNEI.

The rearrangement joins TRBV15 to TRBJ2-4; 8 bases line up with TRBD1. CDR1 and CDR2 from the germline V gene are LNHNV and YYDKDF (reference sequence). The CDR3 has 17 residues. The trim removed 3 bases at V and 0 bases at J, leaving 7 bases unmatched. This chain's CDR3 is CATSRGQGAGAKNIQYF. In DNA form, the CDR3 reads TGTGCCACCAGCAGGGGGCAGGGGGCGGGAGCCAAAAACATTCAGTACTTC.

The chain joins TRBV7-2 to TRBJ2-7, with TRBD2 as a possible D gene (5 bases). Trimming stripped 4 bases from V and 2 bases from J, with 9 bases between. CDR3 length: 13 residues. CDR1 and CDR2 (germline): SGHTA, FQGNSA. The chain's CDR3 is CASSSGEAYEQYF. The CDR3, as DNA: TGTGCCAGCAGCTCCGGGGAAGCCTACGAGCAGTACTTC.

The chain is built from TRBV5-1 and TRBJ1-2, with D possibly TRBD1 on 5 matching bases. The germline V and J ends were trimmed by 4 bases and 2 bases, with 15 bases remaining between them. This CDR3 is built from 15 residues. Germline V lookup: CDR1 SGHRS, CDR2 YFSETQ. Here the CDR3 reads CASSVTGSANYGYTF. CDR3 nucleotides: TGCGCCAGCAGCGTTACAGGATCGGCAAACTATGGCTACACCTTC.

The CDR3 spells CASSWTGDFYEQYF. CDR3 coding DNA: TGTGCCAGCAGCTGGACAGGGGACTTCTACGAGCAGTACTTC. The V gene is TRBV7-2, the J gene TRBJ2-7; 9 bases fit TRBD1. V shed 4 bases, J shed 3 bases, and the junction held 4 bases outside the gene matches. The CDR3 extends over 14 amino acids. Germline V lookup: CDR1 SGHTA, CDR2 FQGNSA.

This sequence joins TRBV7-2 and TRBJ2-4, with no clear D. V gave up 5 bases and J gave up 0 bases, with 17 bases separating them. Germline lookup yields CDR1 SGHTA and CDR2 FQGNSA. The CDR3 contains 17 residues. CDR3 region: CASSQRIDTIAKNIQYF. Here the CDR3 DNA reads TGTGCCAGCAGCCAGAGGATAGATACTATAGCCAAAAACATTCAGTACTTC.

The rearrangement links TRBV6-1 to TRBJ2-7, with 11 bases lining up with TRBD1. J gave up 7 bases and V 3 bases, and 8 bases lay outside the gene matches. Germline assignment: CDR1 MNHNS and CDR2 SASEGT. This CDR3 comprises 15 residues. CDR3 protein: CASSEPGQGAREQYF. The CDR3 bases are TGTGCCAGCAGTGAGCCAGGACAGGGGGCGCGTGAGCAGTACTTC.

A single count supports this clone. The gene calls are TRBV7-3 and TRBJ1-6; D gene uncertain. Trimming took 5 bases from V and 5 from J, leaving 16 bases between them. CDR1 and CDR2 (germline): SGHTA, FQGTGA. This CDR3 comprises 16 residues. DNA for the CDR3: TGTGCCAGCAGCCCGCAACCCCCCGGACATAATTCACCCCTCCACTTT. This encodes CASSPQPPGHNSPLHF.

The gene calls are TRBV18 and TRBJ1-2; D remains unclear. Germline assignment: CDR1 KGHSH and CDR2 LQKENI. V was pared by 3 bases and J by 3 bases, with 11 bases between. The CDR3 consists of 14 residues. The CDR3 protein is CASSPPNEDYGYTF. Here the CDR3 DNA reads TGTGCCAGCTCACCTCCCAATGAGGACTATGGCTACACCTTC. Using reference TRBV18 and TRBJ1-2 for the parts outside the CDR3, the full variable domain is NAGVMQNPRHLVRRRGQEARLRCSPMKGHSHVYWYRQLPEEGLKFMVYLQKENIIDESGMPKERFSAEFPKEGPSILRIQQVVRGDSAAYFCASSPPNEDYGYTFGSGTRLTVV.

This CDR3 reads CASSDGGASYNEQFF. The CDR3 DNA is TGTGCCAGCTCCGATGGTGGGGCCTCCTACAATGAGCAGTTCTTC. The chain carries TRBV6-6 and TRBJ2-1, with a weak D call TRBD1 (5 bases). From germline, CDR1 is MNHNY and CDR2 SVGAGI (reference sequence). The V end lost 8 bases, the J end lost 0 bases, and 14 bases lay between the germline ends. CDR3 length: 15 amino acids.

This clone has only one observation. CDR3: CASSLRTYNEQFF. The CDR3 DNA reads TGTGCCAGCAGCTTAAGGACCTACAATGAGCAGTTCTTC. The chain links TRBV7-6 to TRBJ2-1; unclear D gene. Looked up from germline, CDR1 is SGHVS and CDR2 is FNYEAQ. The CDR3 has 13 amino acids. Trimming removed 2 bases at V and 2 bases at J, with 4 bases between.

The chain links TRBV19 to TRBJ2-1; 7 bases align to TRBD2. This CDR3 has 15 residues. Germline CDR1 LNHDA, CDR2 SQIVND (reference sequence). Germline trimming cut 5 bases from V and 1 base from J; bases unmatched to any gene: 5. The chain's CDR3 is CASSWGGQSYNEQFF. The CDR3 region has the DNA TGTGCCAGTAGTTGGGGGGGTCAATCCTACAATGAGCAGTTCTTC.

This chain connects TRBV18 to TRBJ2-4, with 9 bases aligning to TRBD1. The V gene end was trimmed by 4 bases and the J gene end by 0 bases; junction bases not matched to a gene: 4. This CDR3 contains 16 residues. Germline V gene lookup returns CDR1 KGHSH and CDR2 LQKENI. Here the CDR3 reads CASSLPGQGAKNIQYF. CDR3 DNA: TGTGCCAGCTCACTACCGGGACAGGGAGCCAAAAACATTCAGTACTTC.

V usage is TRBV5-4 and J usage is TRBJ2-7, with TRBD2 identical over 13 bases. V lost 0 bases, J lost 3 bases, and 0 bases stayed unmatched. The CDR3 length is 15 residues. The germline V gene encodes CDR1 SGHNT and CDR2 YYREEE (reference sequence). The CDR3 protein is CASSLGLAGGYEQYF. The CDR3 DNA is TGTGCCAGCAGCTTGGGACTAGCGGGGGGCTACGAGCAGTACTTC.

The chain uses TRBV30 and TRBJ2-2; D remains ambiguous. Trimming shortened V by 2 bases and J by 5 bases, and 9 bases separated the two germline ends. Per germline, CDR1 GTSNPN and CDR2 SVGIG (reference sequence). This CDR3 comprises 13 residues. The CDR3 sequence: CAWSYRVTGELFF. The DNA for the CDR3 is TGTGCCTGGAGTTATAGGGTTACCGGGGAGCTGTTTTTT.

This clone was observed a handful of times. One junction end disagrees with the germline gene, perhaps due to a read error. The chain combines TRBV5-5 with TRBJ1-1, with 7 bases lining up with TRBD1. Germline-derived CDR1 and CDR2 are SGHKS and YYEKEE (reference sequence). CDR3 length: 15 residues. The CDR3 DNA sequence: TGTGCCAGCAGCCTCCGGGACAGTAAAAACAATGAAGCTTTCTTT. As protein: CASSLRDSKNNEAFF.

The chain couples TRBV27 to TRBJ2-7, with 9 positions matching TRBD1. After removal of 5 bases from V and 6 bases from J, the junction contained 8 bases not matched to a gene. CDR1 MNHEY and CDR2 SMNVEV come from the germline V gene (reference sequence). CDR3 length: 14 amino acids. Here the CDR3 reads CASSLQGARAEQYF. The CDR3 DNA is TGTGCCAGCAGTCTACAGGGGGCGCGGGCCGAGCAGTACTTC.

DNA for the CDR3: TGTGCCAGCTCACAGGCGGGATACAGCTCCTACGAGCAGTACTTC. It translates to CASSQAGYSSYEQYF. V is TRBV18 and J is TRBJ2-7; D is perhaps TRBD2 (6 bases). The V end was cut by 4 bases, the J end by 0 bases, with 13 bases between. The CDR3 length is 15 residues. CDR1 and CDR2 from the germline V gene are KGHSH and LQKENI.